These T cell receptor beta chains were read from a single sample in a study of control samples from healthy donors and cancer patients. Measured with immunoSEQ multiplex PCR; TCRdb has only the in-frame clones, and not every one. Of roughly 180,000 clones in the sample, roughly 94% are singletons; the top ten hold 1.1% to 1.5%. The sequenced sample consisted of blood. These receptor sequences come from a young woman in good health. Both conserved end residues are part of each CDR3. The order of the fields is CDR3 DNA, CDR3 protein, V gene, D gene, clone size, J gene. D genes are given only for firm matches. Only some rows state a clone size, as once, few, many or a class for expanded clones.

TGCGCCAGCGGCCGGTCGGATGATAGCAATCAGCCCCAGCATTTT | CASGRSDDSNQPQHF | TRBV23-1 | . | . | TRBJ1-5
TGTGCCAGCAGCTACTCTCTCGGTACTTCGGGCGGGGAGCTGTTTTTT | CASSYSLGTSGGELFF | TRBV13 | . | . | TRBJ2-2
TGTGCCAGCAGTGAACTAGGGACAGGGCCTGGAAACACCATATATTTT | CASSELGTGPGNTIYF | TRBV2 | TRBD1 | . | TRBJ1-3
TGTGCCAGCAGCTTAGTTAGCGGGAGGGGAGAGACCCAGTACTTC | CASSLVSGRGETQYF | TRBV7-2 | TRBD2 | once | TRBJ2-5
TGTGCCAGCAGTTCACAGGGGAGAACTGAAGCTTTCTTT | CASSSQGRTEAFF | TRBV7-2 | TRBD1 | . | TRBJ1-1
TGTGCTAGTGGTTTGGGCCAGGGGAACACCGGGGAGCTGTTTTTT | CASGLGQGNTGELFF | TRBV12-5 | . | . | TRBJ2-2
TGTGCCAGCTCACCACAGGGACACGGCTACACCTTC | CASSPQGHGYTF | TRBV18 | . | . | TRBJ1-2
TGCGCCAGCAGCTTGGATGGGGCCCTGACTGAAGCTTTCTTT | CASSLDGALTEAFF | TRBV5-1 | . | few | TRBJ1-1
TGTGCCAGCACCCAAAGGACAGGGGGCGGGGAGACCCAGTACTTC | CASTQRTGGGETQYF | TRBV6-5 | TRBD1 | . | TRBJ2-5
TGCAGCGTTGTATTCAGGACAGCGGGAGTGAGCAATCAGCCCCAGCATTTT | CSVVFRTAGVSNQPQHF | TRBV29-1 | . | . | TRBJ1-5
TGTGCCACCAGCAGAGGGTCCGTATACTATGGCTACACCTTC | CATSRGSVYYGYTF | TRBV15 | . | . | TRBJ1-2
TGTGCCAGCAGCTTAGATGGGGGGAATCCGCGGGAGCAGTACTTC | CASSLDGGNPREQYF | TRBV11-2 | . | . | TRBJ2-7
TGTGCCAGCAGTCCCCGTGGGGTGGCTTCGGAGACCCAGTACTTC | CASSPRGVASETQYF | TRBV28 | . | . | TRBJ2-5
TGCGCCAGCAGCCAGGTGACCCTAGGGGATGAGCAGTTCTTC | CASSQVTLGDEQFF | TRBV4-1 | . | . | TRBJ2-1
TGTGCCAGTAGTATTACAGGGTGGGGCACTGAAGCTTTCTTT | CASSITGWGTEAFF | TRBV19 | . | . | TRBJ1-1
TGTGCCAGCAGTTTATGGGGGGACACATTAATGCGGTCAGATACGCAGTATTTT | CASSLWGDTLMRSDTQYF | TRBV27 | . | . | TRBJ2-3
TGTGCCAGCAGTTTATGGAGTTACGGGGAGCTGTTTTTT | CASSLWSYGELFF | TRBV27 | . | once | TRBJ2-2
TGTGCCAGCACCTGGGAGAGGGGGGCGGAAAAACTGTTTTTT | CASTWERGAEKLFF | TRBV6-5 | . | . | TRBJ1-4
TGTGCCAGCAGCGGAAGTCCTAACTATGGCTACACCTTC | CASSGSPNYGYTF | TRBV5-8 | . | once | TRBJ1-2
TGTGCCAGCAGCTCAAGGGATGGGGAGACCCAGTACTTC | CASSSRDGETQYF | TRBV3-1/TRBV3-2 | . | . | TRBJ2-5
TGTGCCAGCAGCCAGGGGAGCCCGTCCTACGAGCAGTACTTC | CASSQGSPSYEQYF | TRBV3-1/TRBV3-2 | . | . | TRBJ2-7
TGTGCCAGCAGCTTAGCTCGGGGTATCACTGAAGCTTTCTTT | CASSLARGITEAFF | TRBV11-3 | . | . | TRBJ1-1
TGTGCCAGCAGTTTTTCCTGGGAGGGCTCTGGCTACACCTTC | CASSFSWEGSGYTF | TRBV27 | . | . | TRBJ1-2
TGTGCCAGTAGGGGGAATAGCAATCAGCCCCAGCATTTT | CASRGNSNQPQHF | TRBV19 | . | . | TRBJ1-5
TGTGCCAGCTCATCCCGAGGGGGCGTAGGCAATGAGCAGTTCTTC | CASSSRGGVGNEQFF | TRBV18 | TRBD1 | once | TRBJ2-1
TGTGCCAGCAGCCGAACTACTGAGCAGTTCTTC | CASSRTTEQFF | TRBV5-4 | . | . | TRBJ2-1
TGTGCCAGCTCCCTGACAGGGAGAGGTGGAAACACCATATATTTT | CASSLTGRGGNTIYF | TRBV6-6 | TRBD1 | . | TRBJ1-3
TGTGCCAGCACCCTAAGGGGAGGGTTCGACGAGCAGTACTTC | CASTLRGGFDEQYF | TRBV6-5 | TRBD2 | . | TRBJ2-7
TGTGCCAGCAGTTTAGCGCAGGGCGGCTACAATGAGCAGTTCTTC | CASSLAQGGYNEQFF | TRBV28 | . | . | TRBJ2-1
TGTGCCAGCATCCCGGGACAAGGGTTCGTGTCCACAGATACGCAGTATTTT | CASIPGQGFVSTDTQYF | TRBV6-2/TRBV6-3 | . | once | TRBJ2-3
TGCGCCAGCAGCCCCGACGGTGGGAATCAGCCCCAGCATTTT | CASSPDGGNQPQHF | TRBV5-1 | . | . | TRBJ1-5
TGTGCCAGCAGGGACCTTCTGAACACTGAAGCTTTCTTT | CASRDLLNTEAFF | TRBV13 | . | . | TRBJ1-1
TGCGCCAGCAGCTCACTCGACTGGACAGGGGGAAATGGCTACACCTTC | CASSSLDWTGGNGYTF | TRBV5-1 | TRBD1 | . | TRBJ1-2
TGCGCCAGCAGTCCGGGAATGGGCACTGAAGCTTTCTTT | CASSPGMGTEAFF | TRBV5-1 | . | . | TRBJ1-1
TGTGCCAGTAGAGGCGCTGAGGGAACGGAGACCCAGTACTTC | CASRGAEGTETQYF | TRBV19 | . | . | TRBJ2-5
TGCGCCAGCAGCTTAGGGGGCGGATTCACTGAAGCTTTCTTT | CASSLGGGFTEAFF | TRBV5-1 | TRBD1 | . | TRBJ1-1
TGTGCCGTAACCGGGACGGGTGATGAAAAACTGTTTTTT | CAVTGTGDEKLFF | TRBV9 | . | . | TRBJ1-4
TGTGCCAGCAGACATCTAGCGGGAATCTACAATGAGCAGTTCTTC | CASRHLAGIYNEQFF | TRBV28 | TRBD2 | . | TRBJ2-1
TGTGCCAGCACAGAATCTTTACTTCGGGACACCATATATTTT | CASTESLLRDTIYF | TRBV6-5 | . | . | TRBJ1-3
TGTGCCAGCAGCTTATGGCCGGAATCATATAATTCACCCCTCCACTTT | CASSLWPESYNSPLHF | TRBV11-2 | . | . | TRBJ1-6
TGTGCCAGCAGCCAAGACCCGAGCGGGCTGGGTAGAGGTGAGCAGTTCTTC | CASSQDPSGLGRGEQFF | TRBV14 | . | . | TRBJ2-1
TGTGCCAGCAGCTTGAACATCGGGGGGGGCTACACCTTC | CASSLNIGGGYTF | TRBV11-3 | . | . | TRBJ1-2
TGTGCCAGCACGGGGCTAGCGGTTCGAGGGGCCTACAATGAGCAGTTCTTC | CASTGLAVRGAYNEQFF | TRBV2 | TRBD2 | . | TRBJ2-1
TGTGCCAGCAGCCTGGGACTAGCGGGGGCCAAGCAGTACTTC | CASSLGLAGAKQYF | TRBV5-6 | TRBD2 | . | TRBJ2-7
TGTGCCAGCAGCTCCCGGGACACGAACTACGAGCAGTACTTC | CASSSRDTNYEQYF | TRBV9 | . | . | TRBJ2-7
TGTGCCAGCAGCCCGAGAGGGCGGGGGGGCCCTGAGCAGTTCTTC | CASSPRGRGGPEQFF | TRBV7-2 | TRBD2 | . | TRBJ2-1
TGTGCCACCTCCACGGAGAGTTACGAGCAGTACTTC | CATSTESYEQYF | TRBV19 | . | . | TRBJ2-7
TGTGCCAGCAGCCATCCTGGCCGGGACACCTACTCCTACGAGCAGTACTTC | CASSHPGRDTYSYEQYF | TRBV3-1/TRBV3-2 | . | . | TRBJ2-7
TGTGCCAGCAGTCGGGGTATGGACTATGGCTACACCTTC | CASSRGMDYGYTF | TRBV12-3/TRBV12-4 | . | . | TRBJ1-2
TGTGCCAGCAGCGCCTACGTTGGCGGGAGGGATACGCAGTATTTT | CASSAYVGGRDTQYF | TRBV9 | TRBD2 | . | TRBJ2-3
TGTGCCACCAGCAGAGATCTGGACCTCGGGCCATACTACAATGAGCAGTTCTTC | CATSRDLDLGPYYNEQFF | TRBV15 | . | . | TRBJ2-1
TGTGCCATCAGTGAGTTTCGCAGACTAGCGGGGGCCTACGAGCAGTACTTC | CAISEFRRLAGAYEQYF | TRBV10-3 | TRBD2 | . | TRBJ2-7